These 3 T cell receptor beta chains share one sample of origin, sequenced in a study of molecular identifiers for immune sequencing clone quantification. Each CDR3 protein is one row after TCRdb ran MiXCR on the PCR reads. The profile covers more than 550,000 distinct CDR3 sequences, with about 25% appearing a single time and around 0.78% taken by the ten largest. The source material was naive CD8+ T cells from blood, with Jurkat cell RNA spiked in. Sample subset: FACS-sorted CD8+CD4-CCR7+CD45RA+ naive T cells. These receptors were obtained from a human donor in good health. Some libraries in this study had Jurkat cell RNA spiked in.

The chain links TRBV12-3 or TRBV12-4 to TRBJ2-5; TRBD1 is a possible D gene (6 bases). This CDR3 contains 15 residues. Trimming took 4 bases from V and 5 from J, leaving 17 bases between them. The CDR3 here is CASSSLGTPTETQYF. In nucleotides, the CDR3 is TGTGCCAGCAGTTCCCTCGGGACACCAACGGAGACCCAGTACTTC.

This clonotype was detected ten times or more. This sequence joins TRBV20-1 and TRBJ1-4, with D unclear. V shed 0 bases and J shed 8 bases, with 13 bases lying between them. The CDR3 is 14 amino acids. Germline V gene data show CDR1 as DFQATT and CDR2 as SNEGSKA (reference sequence). The CDR3 DNA reads as TGCAGTGCTAGAGATCCGGAGGGCATCGAAAAACTGTTTTTT. Its protein product is CSARDPEGIEKLFF.

About this clonotype: One end of the junction is discordant with germline, which a read error may explain. The V call is TRBV28, the J call TRBJ2-5, with TRBD2 as a possible D gene (6 bases). This CDR3 region has 20 residues. CDR1 and CDR2 from the germline V gene are MDHEN and SYDVKM. The CDR3 nucleotides read TGTGCCGGCAGCTTCCTACCCCCCGGGACGGGAGAGCTGTATCAAGAGACCCAGTACTTC. Amino acid sequence: CAGSFLPPGTGELYQETQYF.